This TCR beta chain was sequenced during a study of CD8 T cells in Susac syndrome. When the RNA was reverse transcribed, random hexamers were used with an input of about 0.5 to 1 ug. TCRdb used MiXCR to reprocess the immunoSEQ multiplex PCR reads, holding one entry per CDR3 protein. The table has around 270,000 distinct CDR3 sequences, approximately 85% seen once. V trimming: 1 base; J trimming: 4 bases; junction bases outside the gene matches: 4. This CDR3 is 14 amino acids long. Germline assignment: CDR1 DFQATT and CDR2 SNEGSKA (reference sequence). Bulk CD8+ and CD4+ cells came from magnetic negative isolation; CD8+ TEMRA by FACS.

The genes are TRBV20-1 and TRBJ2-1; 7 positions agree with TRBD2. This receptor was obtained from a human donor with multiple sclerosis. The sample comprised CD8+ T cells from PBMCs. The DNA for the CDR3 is TGCAGTGCTAGAGTCCGCGGGGGATACAATGAGCAGTTCTTC. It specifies CSARVRGGYNEQFF.